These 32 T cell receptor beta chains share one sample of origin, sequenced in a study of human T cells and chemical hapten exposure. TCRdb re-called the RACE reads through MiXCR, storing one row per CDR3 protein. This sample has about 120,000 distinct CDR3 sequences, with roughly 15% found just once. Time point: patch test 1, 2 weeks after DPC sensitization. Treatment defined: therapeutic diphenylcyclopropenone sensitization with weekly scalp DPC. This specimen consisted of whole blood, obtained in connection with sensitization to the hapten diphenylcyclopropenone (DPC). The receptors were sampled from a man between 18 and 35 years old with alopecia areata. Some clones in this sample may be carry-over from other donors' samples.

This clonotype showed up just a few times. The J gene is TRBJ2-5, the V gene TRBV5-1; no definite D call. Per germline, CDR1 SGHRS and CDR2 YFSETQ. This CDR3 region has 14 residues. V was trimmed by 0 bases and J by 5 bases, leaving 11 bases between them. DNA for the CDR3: TGCGCCAGCAGCTTGGTCTCATTTGGCGAGACCCAGTACTTC. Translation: CASSLVSFGETQYF.

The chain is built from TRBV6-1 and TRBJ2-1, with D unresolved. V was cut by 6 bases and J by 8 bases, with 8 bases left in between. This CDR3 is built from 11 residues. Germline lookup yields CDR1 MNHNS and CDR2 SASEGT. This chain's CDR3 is CASSRSDEQFF. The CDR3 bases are TGTGCCAGCAGCCGTTCTGATGAGCAGTTCTTC.

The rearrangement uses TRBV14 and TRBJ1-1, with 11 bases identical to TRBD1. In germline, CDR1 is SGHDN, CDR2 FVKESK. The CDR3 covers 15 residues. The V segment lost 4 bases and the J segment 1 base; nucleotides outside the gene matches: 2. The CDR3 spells CASSRGTGGNTEAFF. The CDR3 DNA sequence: TGTGCCAGCAGCCGAGGGACAGGGGGGAACACTGAAGCTTTCTTT. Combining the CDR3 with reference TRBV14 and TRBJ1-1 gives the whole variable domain EAGVTQFPSHSVIEKGQTVTLRCDPISGHDNLYWYRRVMGKEIKFLLHFVKESKQDESGMPNNRFLAERTGGTYSTLKVQPAELEDSGVYFCASSRGTGGNTEAFFGQGTRLTVV.

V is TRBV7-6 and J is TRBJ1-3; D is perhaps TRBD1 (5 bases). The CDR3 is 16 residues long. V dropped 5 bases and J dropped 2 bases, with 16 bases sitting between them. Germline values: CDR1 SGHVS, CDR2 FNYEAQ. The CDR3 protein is CASSPRVGAAGNTIYF. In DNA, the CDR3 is TGTGCCAGCAGCCCGCGAGTCGGGGCAGCTGGAAACACCATATATTTT.

The CDR3 sequence is CASSGLLTSTDTQYF. In DNA, the CDR3 is TGTGCCAGCAGCGGACTATTGACTAGCACAGATACGCAGTATTTT. The chain employs TRBV7-6 and TRBJ2-3; D might be TRBD2 (6 bases). The V and J ends lost 5 bases and 0 bases respectively, with 12 bases between them. The CDR3 consists of 15 residues. Germline-derived CDR1 and CDR2 are SGHVS and FNYEAQ.

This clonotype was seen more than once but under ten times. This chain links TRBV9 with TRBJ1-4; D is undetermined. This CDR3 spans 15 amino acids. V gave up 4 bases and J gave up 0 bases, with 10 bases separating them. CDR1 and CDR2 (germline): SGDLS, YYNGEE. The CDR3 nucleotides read TGTGCCAGCAGCCAAGGCGGGACAACTAATGAAAAACTGTTTTTT. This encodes CASSQGGTTNEKLFF.

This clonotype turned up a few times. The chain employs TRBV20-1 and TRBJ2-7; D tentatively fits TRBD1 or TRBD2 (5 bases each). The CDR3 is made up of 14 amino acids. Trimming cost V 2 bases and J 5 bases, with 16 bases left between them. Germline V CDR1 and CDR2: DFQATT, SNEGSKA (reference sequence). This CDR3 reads CSARLEGSYNEQYF. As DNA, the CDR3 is TGCAGTGCTAGACTAGAGGGGAGTTACAACGAGCAGTACTTC.

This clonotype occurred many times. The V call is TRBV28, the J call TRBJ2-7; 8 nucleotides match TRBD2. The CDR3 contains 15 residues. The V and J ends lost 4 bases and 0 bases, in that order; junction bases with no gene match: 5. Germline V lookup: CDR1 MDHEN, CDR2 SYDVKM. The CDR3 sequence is CASSSPGLDSYEQYF. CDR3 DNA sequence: TGTGCCAGCAGTTCACCGGGACTAGACTCCTACGAGCAGTACTTC.

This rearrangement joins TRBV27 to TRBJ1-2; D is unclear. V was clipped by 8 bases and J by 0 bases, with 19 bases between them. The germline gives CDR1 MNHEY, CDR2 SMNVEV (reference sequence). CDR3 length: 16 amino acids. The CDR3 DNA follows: TGTGCCAGCCCTCTAGTGTGGAAGAAGGCTAACTATGGCTACACCTTC. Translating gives CASPLVWKKANYGYTF.

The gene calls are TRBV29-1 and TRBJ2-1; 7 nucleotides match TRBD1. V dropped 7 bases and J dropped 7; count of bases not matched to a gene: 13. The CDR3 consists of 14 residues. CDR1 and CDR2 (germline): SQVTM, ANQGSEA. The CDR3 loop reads CSAGQVFRINEQFF. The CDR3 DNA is TGCAGCGCAGGACAGGTCTTTAGGATTAATGAGCAGTTCTTC.

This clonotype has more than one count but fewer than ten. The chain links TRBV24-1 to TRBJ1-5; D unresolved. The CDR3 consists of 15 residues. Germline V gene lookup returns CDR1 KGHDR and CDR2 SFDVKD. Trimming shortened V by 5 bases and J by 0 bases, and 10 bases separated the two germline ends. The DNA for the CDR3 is TGTGCCACCAGTGGTTCCAGCTTTAGCAATCAGCCCCAGCATTTT. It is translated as CATSGSSFSNQPQHF.

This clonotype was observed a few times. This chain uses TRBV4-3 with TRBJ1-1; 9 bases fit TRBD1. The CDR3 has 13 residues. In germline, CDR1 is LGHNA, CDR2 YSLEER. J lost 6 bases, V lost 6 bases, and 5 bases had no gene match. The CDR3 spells CASSPDRGAEAFF. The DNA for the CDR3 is TGCGCCAGCAGTCCCGACAGGGGGGCTGAAGCTTTCTTT.

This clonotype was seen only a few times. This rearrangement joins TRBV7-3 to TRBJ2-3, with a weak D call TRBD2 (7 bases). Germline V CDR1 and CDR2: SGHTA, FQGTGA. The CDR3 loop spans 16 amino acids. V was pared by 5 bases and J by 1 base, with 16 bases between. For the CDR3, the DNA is TGTGCCAGCAGCCCGACTGGGCGGGGGCGCACAGATACGCAGTATTTT. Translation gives CASSPTGRGRTDTQYF.

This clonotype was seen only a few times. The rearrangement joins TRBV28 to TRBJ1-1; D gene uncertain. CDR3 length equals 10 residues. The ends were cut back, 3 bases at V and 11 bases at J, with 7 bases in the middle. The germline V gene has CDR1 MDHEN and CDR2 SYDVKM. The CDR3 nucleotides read TGTGCCAGCAGTTTTAAGGTGGCTTTCTTT. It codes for CASSFKVAFF.

CDR3: CASNFASESTDTQYF. CDR3 nucleotides: TGTGCCAGCAATTTCGCTAGCGAGAGCACAGATACGCAGTATTTT. The rearrangement joins TRBV2 to TRBJ2-3; tentative D call: TRBD2 (6 bases). This CDR3 spans 15 amino acids. V lost 7 bases, J lost 0 bases, and 14 bases lay in between. The germline CDR1 and CDR2 sequences are SNHLY and FYNNEI.

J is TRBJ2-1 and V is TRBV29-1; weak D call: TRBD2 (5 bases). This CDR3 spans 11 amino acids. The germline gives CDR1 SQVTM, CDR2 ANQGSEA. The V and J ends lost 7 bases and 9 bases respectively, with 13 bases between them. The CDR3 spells CSARGISEQFF. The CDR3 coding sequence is TGCAGCGCCCGGGGAATCAGTGAGCAGTTCTTC.

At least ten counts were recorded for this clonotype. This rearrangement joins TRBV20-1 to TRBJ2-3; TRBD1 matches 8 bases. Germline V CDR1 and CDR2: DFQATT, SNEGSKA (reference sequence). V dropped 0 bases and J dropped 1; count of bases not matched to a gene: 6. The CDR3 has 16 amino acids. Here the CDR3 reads CSARDGGGQGTDTQYF. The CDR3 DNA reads TGCAGTGCTAGAGACGGAGGGGGACAGGGCACAGATACGCAGTATTTT.

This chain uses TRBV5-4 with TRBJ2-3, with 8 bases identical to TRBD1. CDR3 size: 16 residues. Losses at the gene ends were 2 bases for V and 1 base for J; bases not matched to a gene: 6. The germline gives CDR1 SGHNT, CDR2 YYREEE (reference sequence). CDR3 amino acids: CASSFPGGAGTDTQYF. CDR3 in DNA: TGTGCCAGCAGCTTTCCAGGGGGCGCCGGCACAGATACGCAGTATTTT.

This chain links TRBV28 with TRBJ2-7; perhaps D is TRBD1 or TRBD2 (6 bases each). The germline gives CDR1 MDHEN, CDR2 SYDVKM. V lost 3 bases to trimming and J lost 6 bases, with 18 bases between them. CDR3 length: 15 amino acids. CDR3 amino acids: CASSFPRDLGGEQYF. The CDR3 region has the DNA TGTGCCAGCAGTTTTCCCCGGGACTTAGGGGGCGAGCAGTACTTC. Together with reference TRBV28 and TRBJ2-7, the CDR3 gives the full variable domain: DVKVTQSSRYLVKRTGEKVFLECVQDMDHENMFWYRQDPGLGLRLIYFSYDVKMKEKGDIPEGYSVSREKKERFSLILESASTNQTSMYLCASSFPRDLGGEQYFGPGTRLTVT.

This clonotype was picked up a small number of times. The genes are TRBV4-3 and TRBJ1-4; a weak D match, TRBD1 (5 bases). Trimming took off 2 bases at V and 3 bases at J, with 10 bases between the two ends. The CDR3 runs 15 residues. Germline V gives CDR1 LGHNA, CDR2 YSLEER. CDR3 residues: CASSQYRISNEKLFF. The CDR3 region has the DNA TGCGCCAGCAGCCAATACAGGATATCTAATGAAAAACTGTTTTTT.

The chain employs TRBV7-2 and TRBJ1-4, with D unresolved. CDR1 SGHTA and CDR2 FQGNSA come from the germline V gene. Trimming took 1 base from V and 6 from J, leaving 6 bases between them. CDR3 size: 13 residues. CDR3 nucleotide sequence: TGTGCCAGCAGCTTAGTGGTGGATGAAAAACTGTTTTTT. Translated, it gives CASSLVVDEKLFF. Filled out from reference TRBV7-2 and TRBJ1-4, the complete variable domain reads GAGVSQSPSNKVTEKGKDVELRCDPISGHTALYWYRQSLGQGLEFLIYFQGNSAPDKSGLPSDRFSAERTGGSVSTLTIQRTQQEDSAVYLCASSLVVDEKLFFGSGTQLSVL.

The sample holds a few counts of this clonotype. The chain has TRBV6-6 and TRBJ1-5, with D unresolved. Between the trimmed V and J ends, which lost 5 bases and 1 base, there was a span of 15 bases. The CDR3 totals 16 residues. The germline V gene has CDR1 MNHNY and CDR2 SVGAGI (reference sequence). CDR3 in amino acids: CASSNEGYLSNQPQHF. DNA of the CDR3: TGTGCCAGCAGTAATGAGGGTTACCTAAGCAATCAGCCCCAGCATTTT.

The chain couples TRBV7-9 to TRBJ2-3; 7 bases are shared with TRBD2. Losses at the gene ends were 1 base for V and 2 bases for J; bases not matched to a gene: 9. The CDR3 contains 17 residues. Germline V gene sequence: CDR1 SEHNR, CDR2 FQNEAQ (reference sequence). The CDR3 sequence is CASSLGEVAGPTDTQYF. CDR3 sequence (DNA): TGTGCCAGCAGCTTAGGCGAGGTAGCGGGCCCCACAGATACGCAGTATTTT.

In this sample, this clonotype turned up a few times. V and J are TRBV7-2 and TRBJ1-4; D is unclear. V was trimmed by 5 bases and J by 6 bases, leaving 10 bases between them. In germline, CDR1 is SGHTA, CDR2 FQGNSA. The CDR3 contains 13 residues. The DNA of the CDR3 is TGTGCCAGCAGCCTGTGGTCGGATGAAAAACTGTTTTTT. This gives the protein CASSLWSDEKLFF.

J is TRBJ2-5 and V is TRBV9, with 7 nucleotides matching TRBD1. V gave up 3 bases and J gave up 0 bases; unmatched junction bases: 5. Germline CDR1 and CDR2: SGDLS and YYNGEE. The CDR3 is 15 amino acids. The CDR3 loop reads CASSEQGDDQETQYF. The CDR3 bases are TGTGCCAGCAGCGAGCAGGGGGATGACCAAGAGACCCAGTACTTC.

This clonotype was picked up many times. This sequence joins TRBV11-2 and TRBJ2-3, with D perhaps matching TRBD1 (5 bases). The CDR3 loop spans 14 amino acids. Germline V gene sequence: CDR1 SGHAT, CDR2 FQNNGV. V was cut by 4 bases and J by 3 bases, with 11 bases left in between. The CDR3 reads CASSSLQGTDTQYF. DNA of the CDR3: TGTGCCAGCAGCTCGTTGCAGGGTACAGATACGCAGTATTTT.

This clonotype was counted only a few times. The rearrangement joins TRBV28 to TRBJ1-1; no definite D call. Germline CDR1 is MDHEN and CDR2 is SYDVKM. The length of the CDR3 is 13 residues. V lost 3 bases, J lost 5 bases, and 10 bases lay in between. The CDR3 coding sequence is TGTGCCAGCAGTTTGCCGGGGAGTACTGAAGCTTTCTTT. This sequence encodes CASSLPGSTEAFF.

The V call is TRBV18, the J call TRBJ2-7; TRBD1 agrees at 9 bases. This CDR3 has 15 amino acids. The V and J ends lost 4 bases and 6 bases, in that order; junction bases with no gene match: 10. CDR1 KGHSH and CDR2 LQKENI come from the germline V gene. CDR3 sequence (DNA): TGTGCCAGCTCACGGGGCCCGGGACAGGGATCCGAGCAGTACTTC. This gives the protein CASSRGPGQGSEQYF.

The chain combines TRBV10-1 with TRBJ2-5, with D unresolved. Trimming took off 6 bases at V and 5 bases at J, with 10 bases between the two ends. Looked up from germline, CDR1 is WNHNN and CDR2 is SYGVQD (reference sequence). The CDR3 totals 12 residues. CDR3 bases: TGCGCCAGCAGCCTTGATCTGGAGACCCAGTACTTC. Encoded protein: CASSLDLETQYF.

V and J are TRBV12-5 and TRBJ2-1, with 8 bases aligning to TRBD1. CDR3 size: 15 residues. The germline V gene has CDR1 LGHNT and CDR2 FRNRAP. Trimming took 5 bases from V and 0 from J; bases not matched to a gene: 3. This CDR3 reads CASGIQGGSYNEQFF. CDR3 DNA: TGTGCTAGTGGTATACAGGGGGGCTCCTACAATGAGCAGTTCTTC.

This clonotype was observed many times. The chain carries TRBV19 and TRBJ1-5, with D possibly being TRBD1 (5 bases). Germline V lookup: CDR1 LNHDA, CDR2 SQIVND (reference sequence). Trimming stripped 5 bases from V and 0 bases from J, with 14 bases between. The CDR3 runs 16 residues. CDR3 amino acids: CASSFDRPYSNQPQHF. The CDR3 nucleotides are TGTGCCAGTAGTTTTGACAGACCCTATAGCAATCAGCCCCAGCATTTT.

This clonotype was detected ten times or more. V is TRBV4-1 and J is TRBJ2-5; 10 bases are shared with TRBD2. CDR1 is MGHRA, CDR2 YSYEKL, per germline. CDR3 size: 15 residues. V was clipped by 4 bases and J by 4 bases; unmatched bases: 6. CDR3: CASSPPLAGRETQYF. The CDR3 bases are TGCGCCAGCAGCCCCCCACTAGCGGGGAGAGAGACCCAGTACTTC.